Listed here are 13 T cell receptor beta chains from one sample, sequenced in a study of cytomegalovirus exposure and HLA in healthy donors. The PCR employed 60 Vbeta primers together with 13 Jbeta primers. Generated by immunoSEQ multiplex PCR, the TCRdb table keeps only in-frame clones and is missing some. This table holds around 210,000 clones, approximately 78% found once. The sequenced material came from PBMCs. All receptors derive from a woman in her forties in good health and CMV-seronegative.

This chain links TRBV7-8 with TRBJ2-1; 12 nucleotides match TRBD2. Germline V gives CDR1 SGHVS, CDR2 FQNEAQ. The ends lost 7 bases at V and 7 bases at J; junction bases unmatched: 5. The CDR3 totals 14 residues. CDR3 region: CASKWTSGKNEQFF. The DNA for the CDR3 is TGTGCCAGCAAGTGGACTAGCGGGAAGAATGAGCAGTTCTTC.

This chain uses TRBV7-6 with TRBJ2-1; perhaps TRBD2 as D (5 bases). CDR3 size: 17 residues. The germline CDR1 and CDR2 sequences are SGHVS and FNYEAQ. V lost 5 bases, J lost 1 base, and 18 bases lay in between. CDR3: CASSADYMSGSYNEQFF. CDR3 DNA sequence: TGTGCCAGCAGCGCAGATTACATGAGCGGTTCCTACAATGAGCAGTTCTTC.

The V gene is TRBV6-1, the J gene TRBJ2-2; 11 bases fit TRBD1. Looked up from germline, CDR1 is MNHNS and CDR2 is SASEGT. V lost 8 bases to trimming and J lost 4 bases; unmatched junction nucleotides: 6. CDR3 length: 15 residues. CDR3 bases: TGTGCCAGCCTTGCCGGGACAGGGGGCACCGGGGAGCTGTTTTTT. Translating it yields CASLAGTGGTGELFF.

V and J are TRBV28 and TRBJ2-7; D possibly corresponds to TRBD1 (6 bases). V shed 3 bases and J shed 1 base, with 10 bases lying between them. The CDR3 has 14 residues. CDR1 and CDR2 from the germline V gene are MDHEN and SYDVKM. Written as DNA, the CDR3 is TGTGCCAGCAGTTTCGGGACACTTTCCTACGAGCAGTACTTC. Translated, it gives CASSFGTLSYEQYF. Supplemented by reference TRBV28 and TRBJ2-7, the full variable domain reads DVKVTQSSRYLVKRTGEKVFLECVQDMDHENMFWYRQDPGLGLRLIYFSYDVKMKEKGDIPEGYSVSREKKERFSLILESASTNQTSMYLCASSFGTLSYEQYFGPGTRLTVT.

The chain employs TRBV30 and TRBJ2-2, with unresolved D. Trimming shortened V by 3 bases and J by 3 bases, and 8 bases separated the two germline ends. The CDR3 totals 13 residues. Germline V CDR1 and CDR2: GTSNPN, SVGIG (reference sequence). CDR3 sequence: CAWRVSYTGELFF. CDR3 nucleotides: TGTGCCTGGAGGGTTAGCTACACCGGGGAGCTGTTTTTT.

Only a few counts were recorded for this clone. The same CDR3 arises from other DNA sequences in this sample as well. The chain has TRBV2 and TRBJ1-2, with a weak D call TRBD1 (6 bases). V was pared by 5 bases and J by 2 bases, with 9 bases between. From germline, CDR1 is SNHLY and CDR2 FYNNEI. The CDR3 is 13 amino acids. CDR3 sequence: CASSPDSNYGYTF. The CDR3 DNA is TGTGCCAGCAGTCCGGACAGCAACTATGGCTACACCTTC.

The chain joins TRBV5-4 to TRBJ2-1, with D maybe TRBD2 (5 bases). Germline V gives CDR1 SGHNT, CDR2 YYREEE (reference sequence). The CDR3 extends over 13 amino acids. V was pared by 1 base and J by 5 bases, with 7 bases between. The CDR3 region has the DNA TGTGCCAGCAGCTTGCGGGGAAACAATGAGCAGTTCTTC. Its protein product is CASSLRGNNEQFF. Supplemented by reference TRBV5-4 and TRBJ2-1, the full variable domain reads ETGVTQSPTHLIKTRGQQVTLRCSSQSGHNTVSWYQQALGQGPQFIFQYYREEENGRGNFPPRFSGLQFPNYSSELNVNALELDDSALYLCASSLRGNNEQFFGPGTRLTVL.

This clone appeared a single time. The rearrangement uses TRBV11-2 and TRBJ2-7; tentatively, D is TRBD2 (6 bases). In germline, CDR1 is SGHAT, CDR2 FQNNGV. Deletions cut 2 bases from V and 5 bases from J, with 19 bases between. This CDR3 is built from 16 residues. The DNA of the CDR3 is TGTGCCAGCAGCTTAAGGGGAGGACGGACCTGGGACGAGCAGTACTTC. This translates into CASSLRGGRTWDEQYF.

The gene calls are TRBV13 and TRBJ2-1; the D is unclear. The CDR3 is made up of 15 amino acids. V lost 3 bases, J lost 0 bases, and 9 bases lay in between. Germline lookup yields CDR1 PRHDT and CDR2 FYEKMQ (reference sequence). The CDR3 here is CASSLGYSSYNEQFF. The CDR3 nucleotides are TGTGCCAGCAGCTTGGGCTATAGCTCCTACAATGAGCAGTTCTTC.

V and J are TRBV10-3 and TRBJ1-5; D remains ambiguous. The germline CDR1 and CDR2 sequences are ENHRY and SYGVKD. The CDR3 runs to 19 residues. Deletions cut 0 bases from V and 1 base from J, with 19 bases between. The DNA for the CDR3 is TGTGCCATCAGTGAGTCGAACAATATGGCCTCGGGAAGCAATCAGCCCCAGCATTTT. This sequence encodes CAISESNNMASGSNQPQHF.

Only one count was recorded for this clone. This rearrangement joins TRBV12-5 to TRBJ1-2; possible D gene TRBD1, 5 bases. The CDR3 extends over 19 amino acids. Between the trimmed V and J ends, which lost 1 base and 4 bases, there was a span of 25 bases. The germline CDR1 and CDR2 sequences are LGHNT and FRNRAP. As DNA, the CDR3 is TGTGCTAGTGGTTTGGCCCCGGGAGGCCCGGCGGGGCTCCTCTATGGCTACACCTTC. As protein: CASGLAPGGPAGLLYGYTF. Full variable domain (rest looked up from reference TRBV12-5 and TRBJ1-2): DARVTQTPRHKVTEMGQEVTMRCQPILGHNTVFWYRQTMMQGLELLAYFRNRAPLDDSGMPKDRFSAEMPDATLATLKIQPSEPRDSAVYFCASGLAPGGPAGLLYGYTFGSGTRLTVV.

This sequence joins TRBV18 and TRBJ2-3; weak D call: TRBD2 (5 bases). The CDR3 covers 15 residues. Looked up from germline, CDR1 is KGHSH and CDR2 is LQKENI. V gave up 1 base and J gave up 2 bases, with 10 bases separating them. Written as DNA, the CDR3 is TGTGCCAGCTCACCACGAGGGCAGCTCACAGATACGCAGTATTTT. Translating it yields CASSPRGQLTDTQYF.

This clone was observed once. This chain joins TRBV27 and TRBJ2-7; tentatively, D is TRBD2 (6 bases). Germline V lookup: CDR1 MNHEY, CDR2 SMNVEV (reference sequence). This CDR3 region has 14 residues. V lost 5 bases and J 2 bases, leaving 13 bases between the germline ends. In nucleotides, the CDR3 is TGTGCCAGCAGTCTACGAAGCGGGCCCTACGAGCAGTACTTC. Protein product: CASSLRSGPYEQYF.